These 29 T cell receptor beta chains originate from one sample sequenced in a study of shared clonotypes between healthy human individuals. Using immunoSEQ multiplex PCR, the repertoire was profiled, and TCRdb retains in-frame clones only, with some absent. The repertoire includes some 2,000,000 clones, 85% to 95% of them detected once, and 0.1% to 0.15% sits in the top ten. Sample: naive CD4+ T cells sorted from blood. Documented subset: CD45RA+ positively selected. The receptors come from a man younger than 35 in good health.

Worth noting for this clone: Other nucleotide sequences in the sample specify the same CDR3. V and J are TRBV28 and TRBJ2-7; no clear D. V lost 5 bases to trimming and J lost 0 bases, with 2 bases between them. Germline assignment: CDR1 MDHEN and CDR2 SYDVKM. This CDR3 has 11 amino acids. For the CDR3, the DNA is TGTGCCAGCAGTACCTCCTACGAGCAGTACTTC. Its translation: CASSTSYEQYF.

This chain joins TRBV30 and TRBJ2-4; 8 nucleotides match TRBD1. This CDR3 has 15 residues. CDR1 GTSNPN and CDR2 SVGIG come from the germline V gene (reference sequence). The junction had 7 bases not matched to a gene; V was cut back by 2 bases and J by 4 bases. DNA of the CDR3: TGTGCCTGGAGTCCCGCCAGGGGGCAGAAAAACATTCAGTACTTC. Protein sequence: CAWSPARGQKNIQYF.

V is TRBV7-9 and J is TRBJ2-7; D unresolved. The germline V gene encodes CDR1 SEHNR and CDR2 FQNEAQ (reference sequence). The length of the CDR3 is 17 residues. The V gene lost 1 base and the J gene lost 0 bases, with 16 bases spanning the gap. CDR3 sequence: CASSLVAKRVGSYEQYF. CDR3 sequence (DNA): TGTGCCAGCAGCTTAGTTGCAAAACGAGTAGGCTCCTACGAGCAGTACTTC.

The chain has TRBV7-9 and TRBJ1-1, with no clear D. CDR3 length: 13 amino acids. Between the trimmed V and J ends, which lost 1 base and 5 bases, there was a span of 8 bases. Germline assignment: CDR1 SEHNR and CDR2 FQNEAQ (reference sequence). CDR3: CASSLVAGTEAFF. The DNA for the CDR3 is TGTGCCAGCAGCTTAGTGGCCGGGACTGAAGCTTTCTTT.

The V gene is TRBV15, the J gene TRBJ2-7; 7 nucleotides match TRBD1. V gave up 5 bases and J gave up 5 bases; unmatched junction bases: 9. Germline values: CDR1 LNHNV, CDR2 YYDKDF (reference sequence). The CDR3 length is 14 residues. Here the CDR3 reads CATSLRGQVHEQYF. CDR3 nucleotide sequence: TGTGCCACCAGCTTGCGAGGACAGGTCCACGAGCAGTACTTC.

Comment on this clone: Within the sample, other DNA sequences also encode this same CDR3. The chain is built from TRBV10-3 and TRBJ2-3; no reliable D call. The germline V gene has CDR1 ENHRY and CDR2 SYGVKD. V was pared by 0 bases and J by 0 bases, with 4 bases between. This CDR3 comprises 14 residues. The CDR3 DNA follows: TGTGCCATCAGTGAGTCAGACAGCACAGATACGCAGTATTTT. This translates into CAISESDSTDTQYF.

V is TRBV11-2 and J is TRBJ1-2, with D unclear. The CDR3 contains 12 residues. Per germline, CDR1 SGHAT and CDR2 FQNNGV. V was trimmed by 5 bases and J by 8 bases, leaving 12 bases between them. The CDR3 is CASSREGPGYTF. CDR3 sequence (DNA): TGTGCCAGCAGCCGGGAGGGCCCGGGCTACACCTTC.

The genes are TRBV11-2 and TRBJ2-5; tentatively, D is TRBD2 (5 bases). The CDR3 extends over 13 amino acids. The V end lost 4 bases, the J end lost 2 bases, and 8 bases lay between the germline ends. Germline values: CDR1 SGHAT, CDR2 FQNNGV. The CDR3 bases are TGTGCCAGCAGCTGGACTTCTCAAGAGACCCAGTACTTC. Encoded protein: CASSWTSQETQYF.

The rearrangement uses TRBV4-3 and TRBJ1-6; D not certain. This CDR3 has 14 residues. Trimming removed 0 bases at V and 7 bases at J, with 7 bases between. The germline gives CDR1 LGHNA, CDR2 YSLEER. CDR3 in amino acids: CASSQDAGNSPLHF. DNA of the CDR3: TGCGCCAGCAGCCAAGACGCGGGGAATTCACCCCTCCACTTT.

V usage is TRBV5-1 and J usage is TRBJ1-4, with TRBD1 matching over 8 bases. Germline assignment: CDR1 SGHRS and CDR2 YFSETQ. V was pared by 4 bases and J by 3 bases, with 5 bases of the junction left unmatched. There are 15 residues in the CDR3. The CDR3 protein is CASSGQGAANEKLFF. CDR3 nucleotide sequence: TGCGCCAGCAGCGGGCAGGGGGCGGCTAATGAAAAACTGTTTTTT.

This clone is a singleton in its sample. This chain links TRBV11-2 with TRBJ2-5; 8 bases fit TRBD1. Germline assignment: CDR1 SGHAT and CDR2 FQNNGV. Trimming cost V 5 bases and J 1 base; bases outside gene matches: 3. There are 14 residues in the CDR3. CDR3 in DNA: TGTGCCAGCAGCATCAGGGGGCCCCAAGAGACCCAGTACTTC. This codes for CASSIRGPQETQYF.

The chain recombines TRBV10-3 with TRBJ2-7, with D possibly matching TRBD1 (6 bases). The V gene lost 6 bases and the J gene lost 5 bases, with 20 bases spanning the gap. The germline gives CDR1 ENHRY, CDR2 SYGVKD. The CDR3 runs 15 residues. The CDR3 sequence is CAISRVTPQGNEQYF. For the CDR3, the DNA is TGTGCCATCAGCCGCGTAACCCCCCAGGGGAACGAGCAGTACTTC.

The CDR3 DNA is TGCGCCAGCAGCTTGCAGACAGGGGCTGTCACTGAAGCTTTCTTT. Amino acids: CASSLQTGAVTEAFF. The gene calls are TRBV5-1 and TRBJ1-1, with TRBD1 matching 8 bases. Germline V gives CDR1 SGHRS, CDR2 YFSETQ. Trimming removed 1 base from V and 4 bases from J; junction bases left unmatched: 6. The CDR3 totals 15 residues.

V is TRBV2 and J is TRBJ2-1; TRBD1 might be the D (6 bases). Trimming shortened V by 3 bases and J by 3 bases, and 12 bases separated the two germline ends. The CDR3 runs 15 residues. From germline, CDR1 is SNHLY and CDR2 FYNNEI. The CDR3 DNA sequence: TGTGCCAGCAGTGACCAACAGGGATTCTACAATGAGCAGTTCTTC. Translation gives CASSDQQGFYNEQFF. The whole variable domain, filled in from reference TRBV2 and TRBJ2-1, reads EPEVTQTPSHQVTQMGQEVILRCVPISNHLYFYWYRQILGQKVEFLVSFYNNEISEKSEIFDDQFSVERPDGSNFTLKIRSTKLEDSAMYFCASSDQQGFYNEQFFGPGTRLTVL.

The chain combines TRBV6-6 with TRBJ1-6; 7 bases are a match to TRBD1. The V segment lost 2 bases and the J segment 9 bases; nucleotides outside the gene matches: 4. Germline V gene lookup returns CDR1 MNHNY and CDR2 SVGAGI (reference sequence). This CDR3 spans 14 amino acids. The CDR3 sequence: CASSYRQGISPLHF. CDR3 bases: TGTGCCAGCAGTTACAGACAGGGTATTTCACCCCTCCACTTT.

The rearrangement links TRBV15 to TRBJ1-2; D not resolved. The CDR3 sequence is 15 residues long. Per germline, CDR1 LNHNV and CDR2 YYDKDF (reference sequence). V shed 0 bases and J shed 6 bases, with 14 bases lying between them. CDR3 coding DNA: TGTGCCACCAGCAGAGATCTCGGGGAAGGGAATGGCTACACCTTC. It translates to CATSRDLGEGNGYTF.

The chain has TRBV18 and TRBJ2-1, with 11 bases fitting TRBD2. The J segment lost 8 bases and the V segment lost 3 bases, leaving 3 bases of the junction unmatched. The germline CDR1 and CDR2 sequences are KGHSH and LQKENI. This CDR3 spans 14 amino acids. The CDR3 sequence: CASSPTSGGYEQFF. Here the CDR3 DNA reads TGTGCCAGCTCACCTACTAGCGGGGGATATGAGCAGTTCTTC.

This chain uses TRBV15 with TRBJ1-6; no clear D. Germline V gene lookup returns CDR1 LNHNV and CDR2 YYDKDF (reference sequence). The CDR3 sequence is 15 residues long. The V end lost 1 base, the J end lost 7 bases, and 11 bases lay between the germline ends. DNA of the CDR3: TGTGCCACCAGCAGAGCCGACTCCAAGAATTCACCCCTCCACTTT. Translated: CATSRADSKNSPLHF.

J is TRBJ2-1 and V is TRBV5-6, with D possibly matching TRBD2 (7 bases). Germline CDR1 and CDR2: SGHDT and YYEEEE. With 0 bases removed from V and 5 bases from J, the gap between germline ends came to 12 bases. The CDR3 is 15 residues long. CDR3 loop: CASSLAGGRNNEQFF. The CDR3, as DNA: TGTGCCAGCAGCTTGGCCGGGGGGCGCAACAATGAGCAGTTCTTC.

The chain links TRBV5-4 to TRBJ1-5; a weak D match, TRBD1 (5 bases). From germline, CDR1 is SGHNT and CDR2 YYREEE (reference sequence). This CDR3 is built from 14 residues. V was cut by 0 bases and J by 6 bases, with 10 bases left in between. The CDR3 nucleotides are TGTGCCAGCAGCTTGGACCCAGGGACTCAGCCCCAGCATTTT. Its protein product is CASSLDPGTQPQHF.

The CDR3 sequence is CASSLADRVGLGNQPQHF. The CDR3 bases are TGTGCCAGCAGCTTAGCGGACAGGGTGGGTTTAGGCAATCAGCCCCAGCATTTT. The gene calls are TRBV7-8 and TRBJ1-5; the match to TRBD1 covers 8 bases. The CDR3 spans 18 residues. The J segment lost 2 bases and the V segment lost 0 bases, leaving 9 bases of the junction unmatched. The V gene's germline CDR1 is SGHVS and CDR2 FQNEAQ.

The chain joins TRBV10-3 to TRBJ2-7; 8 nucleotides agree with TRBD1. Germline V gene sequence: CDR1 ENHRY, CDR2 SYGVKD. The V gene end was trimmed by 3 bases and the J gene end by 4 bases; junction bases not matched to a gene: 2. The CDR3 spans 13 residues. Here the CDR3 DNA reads TGTGCCATCAGTGACCGACAGGGGTACGAGCAGTACTTC. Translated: CAISDRQGYEQYF.

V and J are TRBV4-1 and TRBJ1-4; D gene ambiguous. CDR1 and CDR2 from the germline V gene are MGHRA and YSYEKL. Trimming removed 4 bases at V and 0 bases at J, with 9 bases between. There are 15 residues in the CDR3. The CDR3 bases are TGCGCCAGCAGCCCGGTTTCTCCAACTAATGAAAAACTGTTTTTT. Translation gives CASSPVSPTNEKLFF.

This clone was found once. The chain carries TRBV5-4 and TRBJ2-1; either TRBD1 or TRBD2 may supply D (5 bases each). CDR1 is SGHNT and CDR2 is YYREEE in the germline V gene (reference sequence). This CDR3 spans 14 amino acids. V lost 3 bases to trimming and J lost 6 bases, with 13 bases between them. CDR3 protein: CASSSTGTRNEQFF. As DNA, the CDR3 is TGTGCCAGCAGCTCCACCGGGACGCGCAATGAGCAGTTCTTC. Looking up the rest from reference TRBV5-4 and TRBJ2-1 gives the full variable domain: ETGVTQSPTHLIKTRGQQVTLRCSSQSGHNTVSWYQQALGQGPQFIFQYYREEENGRGNFPPRFSGLQFPNYSSELNVNALELDDSALYLCASSSTGTRNEQFFGPGTRLTVL.

The chain's CDR3 is CASTASGGRDTQYF. For the CDR3, the DNA is TGTGCCAGCACAGCTAGCGGGGGGAGAGATACGCAGTATTTT. J is TRBJ2-3 and V is TRBV2; the match to TRBD2 covers 11 bases. Germline CDR1 and CDR2: SNHLY and FYNNEI. The CDR3 spans 14 residues. V gave up 7 bases and J gave up 5 bases; unmatched junction bases: 5.

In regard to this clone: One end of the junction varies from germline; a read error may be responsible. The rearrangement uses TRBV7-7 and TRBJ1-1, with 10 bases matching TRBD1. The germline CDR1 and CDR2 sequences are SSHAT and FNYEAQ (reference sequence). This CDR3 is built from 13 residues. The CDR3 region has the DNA TGTGCTAGCAGCTCCGGGACAGGGGCGGAAGCTTTCTTT. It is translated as CASSSGTGAEAFF.

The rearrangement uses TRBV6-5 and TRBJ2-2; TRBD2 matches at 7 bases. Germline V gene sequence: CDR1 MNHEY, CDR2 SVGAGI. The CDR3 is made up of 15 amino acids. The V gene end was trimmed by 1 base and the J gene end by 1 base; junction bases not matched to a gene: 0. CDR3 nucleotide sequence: TGTGCCAGCAGTTACTGGGGGGGGAACACCGGGGAGCTGTTTTTT. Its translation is CASSYWGGNTGELFF.

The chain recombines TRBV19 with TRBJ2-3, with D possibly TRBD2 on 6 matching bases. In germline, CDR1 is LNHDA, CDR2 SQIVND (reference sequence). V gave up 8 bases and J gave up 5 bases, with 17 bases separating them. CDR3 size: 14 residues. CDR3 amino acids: CASRPGGLEDTQYF. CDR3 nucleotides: TGTGCCAGTCGACCTGGGGGGTTGGAAGATACGCAGTATTTT.

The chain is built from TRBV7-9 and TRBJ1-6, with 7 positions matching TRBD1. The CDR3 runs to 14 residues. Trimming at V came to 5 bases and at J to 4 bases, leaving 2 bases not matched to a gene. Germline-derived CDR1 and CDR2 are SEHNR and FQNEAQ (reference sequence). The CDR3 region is CASSPDRYNSPLHF. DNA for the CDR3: TGTGCCAGCAGCCCGGACAGGTATAATTCACCCCTCCACTTT.